The 17 T cell receptor beta chains given below trace back to one sample, sequenced in a study of T cell repertoires in cytomegalovirus infection (dated by TCRdb to the late 2010s). The instrument given in TCRdb is Illumina HiSeq 1500. TCRdb trimmed public reads at Q25 via fastp, called clones via MiXCR and kept in-frame beta chains. Rows matching on CDR3 protein sequence are summarized as one entry with the most common DNA and genes. The sample profile shows roughly 320,000 distinct CDR3 sequences; 8% to 10% of them were found once. Of the sample, approximately 2.3% is held by the ten largest clones. Sequencing was carried out using PBMCs. The receptor set was obtained from a human donor in good health (CMV status not recorded). Some clones in this sample may be carry-over from other donors' samples.

Many counts were recorded for this clonotype. The chain employs TRBV7-3 and TRBJ2-1, with 8 positions matching TRBD2. This CDR3 is 15 amino acids long. Germline V gene lookup returns CDR1 SGHTA and CDR2 FQGTGA. J was trimmed by 5 bases and V by 5 bases; bases with no gene match: 8. For the CDR3, the DNA is TGTGCCAGCAGCCCCGGGACTAGTAACGACAATGAGCAGTTCTTC. Encoded protein: CASSPGTSNDNEQFF.

This clonotype was picked up many times. This chain links TRBV7-2 with TRBJ1-5; D call uncertain. The CDR3 runs to 13 residues. The germline V gene has CDR1 SGHTA and CDR2 FQGNSA. Trimming removed 5 bases from V and 2 bases from J, with 7 bases in between. The DNA for the CDR3 is TGTGCCAGCAGCCAACGGGGCAATCAGCCCCAGCATTTT. It encodes CASSQRGNQPQHF.

The V and J genes are TRBV28 and TRBJ2-7, with 10 nucleotides matching TRBD2. CDR3 length: 18 residues. Germline CDR1 and CDR2: MDHEN and SYDVKM. The V segment lost 2 bases and the J segment 3 bases; nucleotides outside the gene matches: 13. CDR3 nucleotide sequence: TGTGCCAGCAGTTTACGGCTAGCGGGAGTGGAGCTTTACTACGAGCAGTACTTC. Its protein is CASSLRLAGVELYYEQYF.

The table lists this clonotype with many counts. The chain has TRBV6-1 and TRBJ1-1; D ambiguous. V was pared by 5 bases and J by 0 bases, with 19 bases between. This CDR3 is 17 amino acids long. The germline V gene has CDR1 MNHNS and CDR2 SASEGT. Written as DNA, the CDR3 is TGTGCCAGCAGTTCAAGACCGCTTTGGAGGATGAACACTGAAGCTTTCTTT. Its protein is CASSSRPLWRMNTEAFF.

The J gene is TRBJ2-3, the V gene TRBV6-4; 10 positions match TRBD2. Germline V gives CDR1 MRHNA, CDR2 SNTAGT. Trimming cost V 3 bases and J 1 base; bases outside gene matches: 1. CDR3 size: 15 residues. Written as DNA, the CDR3 is TGTGCCAGCAGTGAGGGGACTAGCGGCACAGATACGCAGTATTTT. Translating it yields CASSEGTSGTDTQYF.

At least ten counts were recorded for this clonotype. The chain combines TRBV28 with TRBJ2-5; a weak D match, TRBD1 (6 bases). The V end lost 3 bases, the J end lost 0 bases, and 14 bases lay between the germline ends. Germline V gene sequence: CDR1 MDHEN, CDR2 SYDVKM. The CDR3 consists of 16 residues. The CDR3 sequence is CASSFQGQGNQETQYF. CDR3 DNA: TGTGCCAGCAGTTTTCAGGGGCAGGGAAACCAAGAGACCCAGTACTTC.

The rearrangement joins TRBV14 to TRBJ1-2; D unresolved. The V end lost 4 bases, the J end lost 4 bases, and 13 bases lay between the germline ends. The CDR3 spans 14 residues. The germline V gene has CDR1 SGHDN and CDR2 FVKESK. CDR3 DNA: TGTGCCAGCAGCCTACTCCAATCGGGCTATGGCTACACCTTC. This gives the protein CASSLLQSGYGYTF.

This clonotype was seen repeatedly, ten times or more. The chain couples TRBV7-8 to TRBJ1-3; D not resolved. The CDR3 spans 18 residues. CDR1 and CDR2 from the germline V gene are SGHVS and FQNEAQ. Trimming pared 1 base from V and 4 bases from J, leaving 20 bases between. Here the CDR3 reads CASSLVGSSRGPGNTIYF. The CDR3 bases are TGTGCCAGCAGCTTAGTTGGGTCAAGTAGAGGGCCGGGAAACACCATATATTTT.

This clonotype was counted many times. The chain recombines TRBV20-1 with TRBJ1-1, with a possible D match to TRBD1 (6 bases). Germline loops: CDR1 DFQATT, CDR2 SNEGSKA (reference sequence). Trimming took off 1 base at V and 2 bases at J, with 11 bases between the two ends. The CDR3 covers 14 residues. In DNA form, the CDR3 reads TGCAGTGCTAGAGGAGTGACAGGAAACACTGAAGCTTTCTTT. This sequence encodes CSARGVTGNTEAFF.

This clonotype was detected many times. The chain uses TRBV12-3 or TRBV12-4 and TRBJ2-1; a possible D gene is TRBD2 (5 bases). V was clipped by 8 bases and J by 0 bases, with 20 bases between them. This CDR3 has 17 residues. CDR3 coding DNA: TGTGCCAGCTCCCCTGCTCCGGGGTCTGGCTCCTACAATGAGCAGTTCTTC. Residues: CASSPAPGSGSYNEQFF.

This clonotype occurred many times. The chain uses TRBV7-2 and TRBJ1-2; D is possibly TRBD1 (6 bases). V lost 3 bases to trimming and J lost 2 bases, with 13 bases between them. The CDR3 has 15 amino acids. CDR1 SGHTA and CDR2 FQGNSA come from the germline V gene. The chain's CDR3 is CASSFYRVVNYGYTF. The CDR3 nucleotides are TGTGCCAGCAGCTTCTACAGGGTAGTAAACTATGGCTACACCTTC. The entire variable domain, with the rest obtained from reference TRBV7-2 and TRBJ1-2, is as follows: GAGVSQSPSNKVTEKGKDVELRCDPISGHTALYWYRQSLGQGLEFLIYFQGNSAPDKSGLPSDRFSAERTGGSVSTLTIQRTQQEDSAVYLCASSFYRVVNYGYTFGSGTRLTVV.

This clonotype occurred many times. V usage is TRBV7-2 and J usage is TRBJ2-3; 8 bases are shared with TRBD2. The trim removed 3 bases at V and 5 bases at J, leaving 7 bases unmatched. Per the germline V gene, CDR1 is SGHTA and CDR2 is FQGNSA. This CDR3 contains 15 residues. As DNA, the CDR3 is TGTGCCAGCAGCTTTCGCGGGGGGCGAGGAGATACGCAGTATTTT. Translation gives CASSFRGGRGDTQYF.

This clonotype occurred a few times. J is TRBJ1-2 and V is TRBV28; TRBD1 might be the D (5 bases). V shed 7 bases and J shed 7 bases, with 19 bases lying between them. Germline V gives CDR1 MDHEN, CDR2 SYDVKM. CDR3 size: 14 residues. The CDR3 loop reads CASTRVGRVIGYTF. CDR3 coding DNA: TGTGCCAGCACCCGAGTCGGCAGGGTAATTGGCTACACCTTC.

This clonotype was seen a handful of times. The chain employs TRBV5-6 and TRBJ2-7; 11 nucleotides match TRBD2. The length of the CDR3 is 16 residues. Germline lookup yields CDR1 SGHDT and CDR2 YYEEEE. Unmatched junction bases numbered 7, after V lost 5 bases and J lost 0 bases. DNA for the CDR3: TGTGCCAGCAGACTAGCGGGGGCCCCCTACTCCTACGAGCAGTACGTC. Amino acids: CASRLAGAPYSYEQYV.

This clonotype was seen a handful of times. The V gene is TRBV4-2, the J gene TRBJ1-5; D is unclear. The CDR3 runs 13 residues. Germline V gives CDR1 LGHNA, CDR2 YNFKEQ. Trimming pared 0 bases from V and 6 bases from J, leaving 6 bases between. CDR3 bases: TGTGCCAGCAGCCAAGATAATTTTCAGCCCCAGCATTTT. This translates into CASSQDNFQPQHF.

The chain combines TRBV19 with TRBJ2-1; 7 bases are shared with TRBD1. CDR3 size: 16 residues. CDR1 and CDR2 from the germline V gene are LNHDA and SQIVND (reference sequence). Germline trimming cut 0 bases from V and 4 bases from J; bases unmatched to any gene: 6. The CDR3 protein is CASSIDGNRGYNEQFF. CDR3 in DNA: TGTGCCAGTAGTATAGACGGAAACAGGGGTTACAATGAGCAGTTCTTC.

Turning to this clonotype: A much more abundant neighbour one base away suggests this may be a read error. This chain links TRBV20-1 with TRBJ1-1; D is ambiguous. The CDR3 contains 18 residues. Germline values: CDR1 DFQATT, CDR2 SNEGSKA (reference sequence). The CDR3, as DNA: TGCAGTGCTGGAGATGAGTGGGAGACCATTTCAAGGGACACTGAAGCTTTCTTT. It encodes CSAGDEWETISRDTEAFF.